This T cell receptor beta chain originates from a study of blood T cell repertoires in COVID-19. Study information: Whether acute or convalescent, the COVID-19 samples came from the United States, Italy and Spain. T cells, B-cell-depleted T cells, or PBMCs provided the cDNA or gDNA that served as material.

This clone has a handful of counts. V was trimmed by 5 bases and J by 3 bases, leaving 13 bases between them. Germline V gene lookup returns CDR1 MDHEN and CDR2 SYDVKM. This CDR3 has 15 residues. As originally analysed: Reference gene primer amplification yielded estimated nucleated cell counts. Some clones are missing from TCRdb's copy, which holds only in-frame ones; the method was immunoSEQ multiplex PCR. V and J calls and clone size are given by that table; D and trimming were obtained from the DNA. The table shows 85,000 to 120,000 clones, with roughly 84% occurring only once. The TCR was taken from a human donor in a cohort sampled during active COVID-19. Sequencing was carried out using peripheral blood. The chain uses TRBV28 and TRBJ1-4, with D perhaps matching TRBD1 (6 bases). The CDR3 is CASSHRVGANEKLFF. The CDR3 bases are TGTGCCAGCAGTCACAGGGTGGGGGCTAATGAAAAACTGTTTTTT.